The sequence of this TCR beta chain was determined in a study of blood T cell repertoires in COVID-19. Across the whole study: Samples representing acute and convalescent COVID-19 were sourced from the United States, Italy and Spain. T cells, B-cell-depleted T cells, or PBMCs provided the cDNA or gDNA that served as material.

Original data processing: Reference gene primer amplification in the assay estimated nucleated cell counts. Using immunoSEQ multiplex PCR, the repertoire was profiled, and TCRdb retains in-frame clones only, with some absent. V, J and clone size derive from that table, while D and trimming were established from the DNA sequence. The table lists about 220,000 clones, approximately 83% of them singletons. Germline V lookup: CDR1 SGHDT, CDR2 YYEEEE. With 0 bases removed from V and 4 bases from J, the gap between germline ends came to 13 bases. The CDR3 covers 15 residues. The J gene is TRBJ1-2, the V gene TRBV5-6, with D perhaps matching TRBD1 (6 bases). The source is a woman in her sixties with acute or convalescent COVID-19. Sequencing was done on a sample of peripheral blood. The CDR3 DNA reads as TGTGCCAGCAGCTTGGGATATCAGGGGCCCTATGGCTACACCTTC. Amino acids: CASSLGYQGPYGYTF.